The present T cell receptor (beta chain) was sequenced within a study of blood T cell repertoires in COVID-19. As for the study in general: Acute and convalescent COVID-19 specimens originated in the United States, Italy and Spain. T cells, B-cell-depleted T cells, or PBMCs provided the cDNA or gDNA that served as material.

The germline V gene has CDR1 MNHEY and CDR2 SVGEGT. This CDR3 comprises 13 residues. Deletions cut 2 bases from V and 4 bases from J, with 8 bases between. In the source study's methods: Reference gene primer amplification yielded estimated nucleated cell counts. Using immunoSEQ multiplex PCR, the repertoire was profiled, and TCRdb retains in-frame clones only, with some absent. The V and J calls and clone size are taken from that table; D and trimming were inferred from the DNA. Of some 85,000 clones listed, more than 60% are singletons. This clone was recorded once. This chain links TRBV6-2 or TRBV6-3 with TRBJ2-5; D unresolved. Sequenced sample: peripheral blood. The source is an elderly woman with active or convalescent COVID-19. The CDR3 is CASSYRVVETQYF. CDR3 nucleotide sequence: TGTGCCAGCAGTTACCGTGTCGTAGAGACCCAGTACTTC.